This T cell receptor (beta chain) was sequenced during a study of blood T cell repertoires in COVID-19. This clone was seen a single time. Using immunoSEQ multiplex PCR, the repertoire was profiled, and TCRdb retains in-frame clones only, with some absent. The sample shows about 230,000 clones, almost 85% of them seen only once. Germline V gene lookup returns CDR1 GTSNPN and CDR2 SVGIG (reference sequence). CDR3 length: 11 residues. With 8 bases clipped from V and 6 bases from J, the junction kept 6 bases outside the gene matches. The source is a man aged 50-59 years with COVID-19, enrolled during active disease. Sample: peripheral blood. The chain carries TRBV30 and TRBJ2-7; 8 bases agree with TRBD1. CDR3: CATQGALEQYF. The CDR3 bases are TGTGCCACGCAGGGGGCTCTCGAGCAGTACTTC.